These 5 T cell receptor beta chains were sequenced from one sample in a study of T cell repertoires in cytomegalovirus infection. From the reads, TCRdb called clonotypes with MiXCR, one entry per CDR3 protein. The sample consists of some 180,000 distinct CDR3 sequences, 8% to 10% of them appearing once. Sequencing was done on a sample of PBMCs. The receptors derive from a human donor in good health (CMV status not recorded). Some clones in this sample may be carry-over from other donors' samples.

The CDR3 DNA is TGTGCCAGCAGCTTAAAGGTGGTAGAGACCCAGTACTTC. Its protein is CASSLKVVETQYF. The chain combines TRBV7-9 with TRBJ2-5; D is uncertain. V was cut by 2 bases and J by 4 bases, with 8 bases left in between. The CDR3 is 13 amino acids. The germline V gene has CDR1 SEHNR and CDR2 FQNEAQ (reference sequence).

This clonotype has at least ten counts. The chain has TRBV7-2 and TRBJ1-2, with 8 bases fitting TRBD1. The CDR3 sequence is 16 residues long. Unmatched junction bases numbered 15, after V lost 5 bases and J lost 7 bases. Germline CDR1 SGHTA, CDR2 FQGNSA. Here the CDR3 DNA reads TGTGCCAGCAGCGCAATTCGGACAGGGATCGGCCGTGGCTACACCTTC. It encodes CASSAIRTGIGRGYTF. Supplemented by reference TRBV7-2 and TRBJ1-2, the full variable domain reads GAGVSQSPSNKVTEKGKDVELRCDPISGHTALYWYRQSLGQGLEFLIYFQGNSAPDKSGLPSDRFSAERTGGSVSTLTIQRTQQEDSAVYLCASSAIRTGIGRGYTFGSGTRLTVV.

The table lists this clonotype with many counts. The J gene is TRBJ2-5, the V gene TRBV11-1; a possible D gene is TRBD1 (5 bases). V was clipped by 5 bases and J by 3 bases, with 7 bases between them. The CDR3 spans 12 residues. CDR1 and CDR2 from the germline V gene are SGHAT and FQDESV (reference sequence). The CDR3 reads CASSRREETQYF. DNA of the CDR3: TGTGCCAGCAGCCGCAGGGAAGAGACCCAGTACTTC.

The chain has TRBV28 and TRBJ1-2, with 8 bases identical to TRBD1. The CDR3 covers 14 residues. After removal of 6 bases from V and 0 bases from J, the junction contained 3 bases not matched to a gene. Per germline, CDR1 MDHEN and CDR2 SYDVKM. The CDR3 DNA sequence: TGTGCCAGCAGGACAGGGGTAGCTAACTATGGCTACACCTTC. Translation gives CASRTGVANYGYTF.

This clonotype was observed a handful of times. The genes are TRBV29-1 and TRBJ2-7, with 13 bases aligning to TRBD2. Germline CDR1 reads SQVTM; CDR2 reads ANQGSEA. V gave up 4 bases and J gave up 6 bases; unmatched junction bases: 0. CDR3 length equals 12 residues. CDR3 nucleotide sequence: TGCAGCGTTGGACTAGCGGGAGGCGAGCAGTACTTC. It specifies CSVGLAGGEQYF.